These T cell receptor beta chains were read from a single sample in a study of response to subunit inactivated influenza vaccine. One entry per CDR3 protein, called by TCRdb with MiXCR from the RT-PCR reads. The data hold approximately 700,000 distinct CDR3 sequences, with approximately 14% observed a single time. The input for sequencing was PBMCs from blood, taken 14 days before vaccination. The source is a man aged 45-65 years who received an inactivated influenza vaccine. Both conserved end residues are part of each CDR3. Fields, in order: clone size, J gene, D gene, V gene, CDR3 protein, CDR3 DNA. D genes are given only for firm matches. The listing skips clone size in some rows; elsewhere it reads once, few, many or a size class.

abundance: .
j_gene: TRBJ1-2
d_gene: TRBD1
v_gene: TRBV2
CDR3aa: CASSVSQGANYGYTF
CDR3nt: TGTGCCAGCAGTGTGTCGCAGGGGGCTAACTATGGCTACACCTTC

abundance: .
j_gene: TRBJ2-7
d_gene: TRBD1
v_gene: TRBV27
CDR3aa: CASSGTGTVPSEQYF
CDR3nt: TGTGCCAGCAGTGGAACCGGGACAGTACCTAGCGAGCAGTACTTC

abundance: .
j_gene: TRBJ1-5
d_gene: TRBD1
v_gene: TRBV12-3/TRBV12-4
CDR3aa: CASRRGQSNQPQHF
CDR3nt: TGTGCCAGCAGAAGGGGACAGAGCAATCAGCCCCAGCATTTT

abundance: .
j_gene: TRBJ2-1
d_gene: .
v_gene: TRBV5-1
CDR3aa: CASKPIGGGPYNEQFF
CDR3nt: TGCGCCAGCAAACCGATAGGGGGGGGCCCTTACAATGAGCAGTTCTTC

abundance: many
j_gene: TRBJ1-2
d_gene: .
v_gene: TRBV27
CDR3aa: CASTSMQGNYGYTF
CDR3nt: TGTGCCAGCACCTCCATGCAGGGCAACTATGGCTACACCTTC

abundance: many
j_gene: TRBJ2-4
d_gene: TRBD1
v_gene: TRBV7-2
CDR3aa: CASSLPTGAKNIQYF
CDR3nt: TGTGCCAGCAGCTTACCGACAGGGGCCAAAAACATTCAGTACTTC

abundance: .
j_gene: TRBJ2-7
d_gene: .
v_gene: TRBV20-1
CDR3aa: CSADRRNYEQYF
CDR3nt: TGCAGTGCTGACAGGAGAAACTACGAGCAGTACTTC

abundance: few
j_gene: TRBJ2-1
d_gene: TRBD2
v_gene: TRBV15
CDR3aa: CATRISGGSNEQFF
CDR3nt: TGTGCCACCAGAATTAGCGGGGGGTCCAATGAGCAGTTCTTC

abundance: .
j_gene: TRBJ1-6
d_gene: TRBD1
v_gene: TRBV18
CDR3aa: CASSRDRIGSPLHF
CDR3nt: TGTGCCAGCTCACGGGACAGGATAGGTTCACCCCTCCACTTT

abundance: .
j_gene: TRBJ1-5
d_gene: .
v_gene: TRBV6-2/TRBV6-3
CDR3aa: CASSYLPTFYSNQPQHF
CDR3nt: TGTGCCAGCAGTTACTTGCCGACCTTTTATAGCAATCAGCCCCAGCATTTT

abundance: few
j_gene: TRBJ1-1
d_gene: .
v_gene: TRBV14
CDR3aa: CASSVGSGVDTEAFF
CDR3nt: TGTGCCAGCAGCGTGGGGAGCGGGGTCGACACTGAAGCTTTCTTT

abundance: .
j_gene: TRBJ2-2
d_gene: .
v_gene: TRBV20-1
CDR3aa: CSAFTRGTGELFF
CDR3nt: TGCAGTGCGTTCACCCGCGGGACCGGGGAGCTGTTTTTT

abundance: few
j_gene: TRBJ1-2
d_gene: TRBD1
v_gene: TRBV7-2
CDR3aa: CASSFFEGALGYTF
CDR3nt: TGTGCCAGCAGCTTTTTTGAGGGGGCGCTTGGCTACACCTTC

abundance: .
j_gene: TRBJ2-3
d_gene: TRBD2
v_gene: TRBV20-1
CDR3aa: CSASLGEGFPSTDTQYF
CDR3nt: TGCAGTGCTAGTTTGGGGGAGGGGTTTCCTAGCACAGATACGCAGTATTTT

abundance: few
j_gene: TRBJ2-1
d_gene: .
v_gene: TRBV6-1
CDR3aa: CASSTSPQSYNEQFF
CDR3nt: TGTGCCAGCAGCACTAGCCCACAGTCCTACAATGAGCAGTTCTTC

abundance: few
j_gene: TRBJ2-5
d_gene: TRBD2
v_gene: TRBV5-4
CDR3aa: CASSETGTSGTETQYF
CDR3nt: TGTGCCAGCAGCGAAACCGGGACTAGCGGCACGGAGACCCAGTACTTC

abundance: .
j_gene: TRBJ1-5
d_gene: .
v_gene: TRBV20-1
CDR3aa: CSAIRSNQPQHF
CDR3nt: TGCAGTGCTATCAGGAGCAATCAGCCCCAGCATTTT

abundance: many
j_gene: TRBJ2-3
d_gene: TRBD1
v_gene: TRBV15
CDR3aa: CATTPGGQGADTQYF
CDR3nt: TGTGCCACCACCCCGGGGGGACAGGGGGCAGATACGCAGTATTTT

abundance: .
j_gene: TRBJ2-1
d_gene: .
v_gene: TRBV3-1
CDR3aa: CACSPLQMGSAYNEQFF
CDR3nt: TGTGCCTGCAGCCCACTCCAAATGGGTAGTGCTTACAATGAGCAGTTCTTC

abundance: many
j_gene: TRBJ2-1
d_gene: .
v_gene: TRBV4-3
CDR3aa: CASSQELGGFTHNEQFF
CDR3nt: TGCGCCAGCAGCCAAGAACTTGGAGGGTTTACTCACAATGAGCAGTTCTTC

abundance: .
j_gene: TRBJ1-6
d_gene: TRBD1
v_gene: TRBV3-1
CDR3aa: CASSQQTGGNSPLHF
CDR3nt: TGTGCCAGCAGCCAACAGACAGGGGGAAATTCACCCCTCCACTTT

abundance: .
j_gene: TRBJ2-7
d_gene: TRBD2
v_gene: TRBV6-5
CDR3aa: CASSYSSSGGLTYEQYF
CDR3nt: TGTGCCAGCAGTTACTCGTCTAGCGGGGGGTTGACCTACGAGCAGTACTTC

abundance: many
j_gene: TRBJ1-3
d_gene: .
v_gene: TRBV4-2
CDR3aa: CASSPKGPQGLGNTIYF
CDR3nt: TGTGCCAGCAGCCCTAAGGGCCCACAGGGACTCGGAAACACCATATATTTT